This T cell receptor (beta chain) was retrieved from a study of cytomegalovirus exposure and HLA in healthy donors. Findings and caveats of the study: The HLA-A and HLA-B alleles of most subjects were reportedly predicted accurately from TCR beta sequences. In a later analysis, TCR beta V- and J-gene trimming showed a link to a missense DCLRE1C variant.

Note on this clone: No antigen is known for it.

Researchers ran the PCR with 60 Vbeta and 13 Jbeta primers. Sequencing was performed with immunoSEQ multiplex PCR; in TCRdb, only in-frame clones are kept and a portion is missing. This table holds around 130,000 clones, about four fifths found once. Per the germline V gene, CDR1 is SEHNR and CDR2 is FQNEAQ (reference sequence). The CDR3 contains 15 residues. It was healthy bone marrow donors who served as donors. This chain uses TRBV7-9 with TRBJ2-5; 9 bases are a match to TRBD1. The end of the DNA is better explained by TRBJ2-7, so the J call may be wrong. The origin of this receptor is a man younger than 40 in good health and CMV-seronegative. Sequencing was performed on PBMCs. CDR3 sequence: CASSLLGQGTNEQYF. The CDR3 nucleotides read TGTGCCAGCAGCTTACTGGGACAGGGAACTAACGAGCAGTACTTC.